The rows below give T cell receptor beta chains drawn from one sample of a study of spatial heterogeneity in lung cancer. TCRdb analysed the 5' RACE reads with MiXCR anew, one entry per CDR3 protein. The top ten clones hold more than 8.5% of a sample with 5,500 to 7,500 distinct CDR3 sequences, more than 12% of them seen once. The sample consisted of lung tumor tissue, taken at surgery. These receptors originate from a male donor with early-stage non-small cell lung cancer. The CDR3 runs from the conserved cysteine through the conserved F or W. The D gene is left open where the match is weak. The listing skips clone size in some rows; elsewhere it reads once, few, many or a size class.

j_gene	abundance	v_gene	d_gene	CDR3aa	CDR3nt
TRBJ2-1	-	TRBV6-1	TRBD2	CASSEPFAGGEQFF	TGTGCCAGCAGTGAGCCCTTCGCGGGGGGTGAGCAGTTCTTC
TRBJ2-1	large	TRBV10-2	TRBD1	CASISQGASYNEQFF	TGCGCCAGCATAAGTCAGGGGGCCTCCTACAATGAGCAGTTCTTC
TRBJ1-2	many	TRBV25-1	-	CASSRGNGYTF	TGTGCCAGCAGTCGTGGAAATGGCTACACCTTC
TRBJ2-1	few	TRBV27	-	CASSLSGAGEQFF	TGTGCCAGCAGTTTATCCGGGGCTGGTGAGCAGTTCTTC
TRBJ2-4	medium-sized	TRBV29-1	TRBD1	CSVNTGDIQYF	TGCAGCGTTAACACAGGGGACATTCAGTACTTC
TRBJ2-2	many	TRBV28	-	CASSLVTGELFF	TGTGCCAGCAGTCTTGTTACCGGGGAGCTGTTTTTT
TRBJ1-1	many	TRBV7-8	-	CASSRPPGRLNTEAFF	TGTGCCAGCAGCCGTCCTCCGGGACGCCTGAACACTGAAGCTTTCTTT
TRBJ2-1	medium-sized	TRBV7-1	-	CASSSGSYNEQFF	TGTGCCAGCAGCTCCGGGTCGTACAATGAGCAGTTCTTC
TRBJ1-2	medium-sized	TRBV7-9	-	CASSLSGGYYGYTF	TGTGCCAGCAGCTTATCCGGAGGATACTATGGCTACACCTTC
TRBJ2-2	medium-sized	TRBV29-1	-	CGASSSGTGELFF	TGCGGGGCTAGTTCTTCGGGGACCGGGGAGCTGTTTTTT
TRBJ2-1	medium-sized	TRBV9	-	CASSVGLAGARNEQFF	TGTGCCAGCAGCGTAGGATTGGCAGGGGCAAGAAATGAGCAGTTCTTC
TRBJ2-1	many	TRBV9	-	CASSSNNEQFF	TGTGCCAGCAGCTCCAACAATGAGCAGTTCTTC
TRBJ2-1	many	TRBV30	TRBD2	CAWNRLAGEGNEQFF	TGTGCCTGGAACCGACTAGCGGGAGAAGGGAATGAGCAGTTCTTC
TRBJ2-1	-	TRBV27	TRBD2	CASSFTAGGVNEQFF	TGTGCCAGCAGTTTCACAGCGGGAGGGGTTAATGAGCAGTTCTTC
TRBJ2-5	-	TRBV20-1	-	CSAREPQGYETQYF	TGCAGTGCTAGAGAGCCACAGGGTTACGAGACCCAGTACTTC
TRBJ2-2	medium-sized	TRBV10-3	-	CAIKPSGTAGELFF	TGTGCCATCAAACCTTCGGGGACTGCCGGGGAGCTGTTTTTT
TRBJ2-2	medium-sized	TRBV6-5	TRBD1	CASSSLSGTGNTGELFF	TGTGCCAGCAGTTCCTTATCCGGGACAGGGAACACCGGGGAGCTGTTTTTT
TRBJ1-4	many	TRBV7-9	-	CASSLAARNEKLFF	TGTGCCAGCAGCTTAGCGGCCCGCAATGAAAAACTGTTTTTT
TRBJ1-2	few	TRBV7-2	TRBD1	CASSPQTGPSNYGYTF	TGTGCCAGCAGCCCTCAGACAGGGCCCAGTAACTATGGCTACACCTTC
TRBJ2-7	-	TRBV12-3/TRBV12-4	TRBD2	CASSLTSHEQYF	TGTGCCAGCAGCTTGACTAGCCACGAGCAGTACTTC
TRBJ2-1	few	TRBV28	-	CASTTHSPGEQFF	TGTGCCAGCACAACTCACTCCCCGGGTGAGCAGTTCTTC
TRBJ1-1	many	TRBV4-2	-	CASSQDTGKPEAFF	TGTGCCAGCAGCCAAGATACCGGGAAGCCTGAAGCTTTCTTT
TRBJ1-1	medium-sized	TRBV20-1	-	CSGQKLNTEAFF	TGCAGTGGTCAAAAACTGAACACTGAAGCTTTCTTT
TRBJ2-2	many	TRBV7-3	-	CASSLRIADPMNTGELFF	TGTGCCAGCAGCTTAAGAATAGCCGATCCTATGAACACCGGGGAGCTGTTTTTT
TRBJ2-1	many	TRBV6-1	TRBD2	CASSEYRGAGVNEQFF	TGTGCCAGCAGTGAATATAGGGGCGCGGGGGTCAATGAGCAGTTCTTC
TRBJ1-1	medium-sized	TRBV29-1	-	CSVAPGVEAFF	TGCAGCGTTGCTCCCGGGGTTGAAGCTTTCTTT
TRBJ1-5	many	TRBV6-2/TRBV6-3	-	CASSYHRTGYSNQPQHF	TGTGCCAGCAGTTACCATCGGACGGGTTATAGCAATCAGCCCCAGCATTTT
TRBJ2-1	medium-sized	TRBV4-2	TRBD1	CASSQTDRGFDNEQFF	TGTGCCAGCAGCCAAACCGACAGGGGCTTCGACAATGAGCAGTTCTTC
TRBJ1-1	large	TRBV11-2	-	CASSLGRAGAVAFF	TGTGCCAGCAGCTTAGGACGGGCAGGGGCCGTCGCTTTCTTT
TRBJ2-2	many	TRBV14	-	CASSQVYLGELFF	TGTGCCAGCAGCCAAGTTTACCTCGGGGAGCTGTTTTTT
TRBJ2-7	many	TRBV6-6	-	CASSYWRTPHLYEQYF	TGTGCCAGCAGTTACTGGCGGACACCTCATCTCTACGAGCAGTACTTC
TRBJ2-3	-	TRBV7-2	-	CASSYYSTDTQYF	TGTGCCAGCAGCTACTATAGCACAGATACGCAGTATTTT
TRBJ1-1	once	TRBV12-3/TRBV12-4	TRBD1	CASSGTVVNTEAFF	TGTGCCAGCAGTGGGACAGTAGTGAACACTGAAGCTTTCTTT
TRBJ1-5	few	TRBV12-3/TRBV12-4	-	CASSGTFRSQPQHF	TGTGCCAGCAGTGGGACATTCCGGAGTCAGCCCCAGCATTTT
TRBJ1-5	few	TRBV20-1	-	CSARDRGNRNQPQHF	TGCAGTGCTAGAGATCGCGGGAATCGCAATCAGCCCCAGCATTTT
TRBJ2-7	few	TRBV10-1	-	CASSDGSAGTYEQYF	TGCGCCAGCAGTGATGGTAGCGCAGGGACCTACGAGCAGTACTTC
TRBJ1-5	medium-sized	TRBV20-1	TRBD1	CSARGGQGRNQPQHF	TGCAGTGCCCGCGGGGGACAGGGGAGAAATCAGCCCCAGCATTTT
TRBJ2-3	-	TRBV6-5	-	CASSRGHSVIADTQYF	TGTGCCAGCAGTAGAGGACATTCCGTTATAGCGGATACGCAGTATTTT
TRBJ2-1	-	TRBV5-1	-	CASRLGLYNEQFF	TGCGCCAGCAGGCTCGGGCTTTACAATGAGCAGTTCTTC
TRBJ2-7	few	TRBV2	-	CASSEGPAYEQYF	TGTGCCAGCAGTGAAGGGCCAGCCTACGAGCAGTACTTC
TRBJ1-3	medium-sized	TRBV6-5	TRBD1	CASSYSDRPFSGNTIYF	TGTGCCAGCAGTTACTCGGACAGGCCATTCTCTGGAAACACCATATATTTT
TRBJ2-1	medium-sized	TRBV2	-	CANFDRSSYNEQFF	TGTGCCAACTTTGACAGGAGCTCCTACAATGAGCAGTTCTTC
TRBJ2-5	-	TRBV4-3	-	CASSQEYGSFFQETQYF	TGCGCCAGCAGCCAAGAGTACGGGTCCTTTTTCCAAGAGACCCAGTACTTC
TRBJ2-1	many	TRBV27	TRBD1	CASSLEFVGGTGANEQFF	TGTGCCAGCAGTTTAGAATTTGTGGGGGGGACAGGGGCCAATGAGCAGTTCTTC
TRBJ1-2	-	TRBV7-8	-	CASSRDSDYGYTF	TGTGCCAGCAGCAGAGACAGCGACTATGGCTACACCTTC
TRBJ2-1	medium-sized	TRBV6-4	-	CASSDSWDSEQFF	TGTGCCAGCAGTGACTCCTGGGACTCGGAGCAGTTCTTC
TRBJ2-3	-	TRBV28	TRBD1	CASSRRQGTSTDTQYF	TGTGCCAGCAGCCGCAGACAGGGCACTAGCACAGATACGCAGTATTTT
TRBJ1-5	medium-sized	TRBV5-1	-	CASSLDSSRNQPQHF	TGCGCCAGCAGCTTGGATTCCAGCCGCAATCAGCCCCAGCATTTT
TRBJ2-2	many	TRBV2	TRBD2	CASSEIRTSGTGELFF	TGTGCCAGCAGTGAGATCCGGACTAGCGGTACCGGGGAGCTGTTTTTT
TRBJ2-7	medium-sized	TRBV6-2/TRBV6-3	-	CASSPFDYEQYF	TGTGCCAGCAGTCCCTTTGACTACGAGCAGTACTTC
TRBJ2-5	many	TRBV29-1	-	CSIAFEETQYF	TGCAGCATTGCCTTCGAAGAGACCCAGTACTTC
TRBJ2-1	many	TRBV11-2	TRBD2	CASSLDLREGEQFF	TGTGCCAGCAGCTTAGATCTGCGGGAGGGTGAGCAGTTCTTC
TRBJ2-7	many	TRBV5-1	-	CASALTASQHEQYF	TGCGCCAGCGCCCTAACCGCAAGTCAACACGAGCAGTACTTC
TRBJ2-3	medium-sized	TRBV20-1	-	CSARAYRENGSTDTQYF	TGCAGTGCTAGAGCTTACAGGGAAAATGGGAGCACAGATACGCAGTATTTT
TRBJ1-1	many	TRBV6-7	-	CASSSTGLATEAFF	TGTGCCAGCAGTTCCACGGGACTCGCCACTGAAGCTTTCTTT
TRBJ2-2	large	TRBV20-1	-	CSARDFRRGGGTGELFF	TGCAGTGCTAGAGATTTTCGAAGGGGAGGTGGCACCGGGGAGCTGTTTTTT
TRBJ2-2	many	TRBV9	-	CASSTGATWPGELFF	TGTGCCAGCAGCACGGGGGCCACCTGGCCCGGGGAGCTGTTTTTT
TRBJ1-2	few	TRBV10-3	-	CAISESREYGYTF	TGTGCCATCAGTGAGTCGAGGGAGTATGGCTACACCTTC
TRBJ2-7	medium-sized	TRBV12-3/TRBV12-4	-	CASSGNVNPYEQYF	TGTGCCAGCTCCGGGAATGTGAATCCCTACGAGCAGTACTTC